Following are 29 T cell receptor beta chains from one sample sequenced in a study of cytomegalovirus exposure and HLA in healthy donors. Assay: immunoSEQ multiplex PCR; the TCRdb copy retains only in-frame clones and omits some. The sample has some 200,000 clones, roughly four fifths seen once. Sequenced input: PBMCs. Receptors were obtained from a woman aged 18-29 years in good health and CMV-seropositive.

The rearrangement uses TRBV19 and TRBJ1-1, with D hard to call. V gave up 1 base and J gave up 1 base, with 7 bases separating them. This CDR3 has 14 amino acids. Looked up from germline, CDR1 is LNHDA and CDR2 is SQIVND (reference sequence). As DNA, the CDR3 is TGTGCCAGTAGTATAGGAAGCAAGAACACTGAAGCTTTCTTT. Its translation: CASSIGSKNTEAFF.

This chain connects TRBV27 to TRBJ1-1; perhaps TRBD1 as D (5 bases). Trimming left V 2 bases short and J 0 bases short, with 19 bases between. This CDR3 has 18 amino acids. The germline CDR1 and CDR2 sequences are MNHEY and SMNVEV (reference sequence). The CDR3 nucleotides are TGTGCCAGCAGTTTAAACTCGAGATGGGGCGAGCTGAACACTGAAGCTTTCTTT. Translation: CASSLNSRWGELNTEAFF.

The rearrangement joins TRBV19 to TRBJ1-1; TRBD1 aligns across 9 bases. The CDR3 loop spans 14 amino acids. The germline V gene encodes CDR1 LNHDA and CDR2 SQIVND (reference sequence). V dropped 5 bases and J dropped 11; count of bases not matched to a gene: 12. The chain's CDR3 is CASSEQGARDVAFF. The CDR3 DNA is TGTGCCAGTAGTGAACAGGGGGCGCGGGACGTGGCTTTCTTT.

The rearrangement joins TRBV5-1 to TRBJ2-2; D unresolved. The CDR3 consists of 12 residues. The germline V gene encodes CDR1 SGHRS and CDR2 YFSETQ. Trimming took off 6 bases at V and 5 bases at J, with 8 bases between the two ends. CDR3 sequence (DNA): TGCGCCAGCATTGAGAGGACCGGGGAGCTGTTTTTT. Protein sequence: CASIERTGELFF.

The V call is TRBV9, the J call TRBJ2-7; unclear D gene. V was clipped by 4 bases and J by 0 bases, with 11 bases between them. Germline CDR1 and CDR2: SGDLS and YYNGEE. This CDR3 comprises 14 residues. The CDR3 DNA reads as TGTGCCAGCAGCCCCACACCAAGCTCCTACGAGCAGTACTTC. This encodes CASSPTPSSYEQYF.

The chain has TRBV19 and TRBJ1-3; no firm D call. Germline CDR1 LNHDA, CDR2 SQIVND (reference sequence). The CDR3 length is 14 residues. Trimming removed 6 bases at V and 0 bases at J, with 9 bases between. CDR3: CASRRVGSGNTIYF. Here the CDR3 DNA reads TGTGCCAGTAGGAGGGTCGGCTCTGGAAACACCATATATTTT.

DNA of the CDR3: TGTGCCATCAGTGGAGGGGGCGCCTACGAGCAGTACTTC. Its protein is CAISGGGAYEQYF. The V and J genes are TRBV10-3 and TRBJ2-7; TRBD1 matches 7 bases. The CDR3 length is 13 residues. Germline CDR1 ENHRY, CDR2 SYGVKD. The junction had 2 bases not matched to a gene; V was cut back by 4 bases and J by 2 bases.

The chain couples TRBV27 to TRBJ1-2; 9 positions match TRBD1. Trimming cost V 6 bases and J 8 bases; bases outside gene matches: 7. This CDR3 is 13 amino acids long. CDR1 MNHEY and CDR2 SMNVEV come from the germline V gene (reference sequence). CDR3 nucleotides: TGTGCCAGCAGAGAACAGGGGGCGGGCGGCTACACCTTC. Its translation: CASREQGAGGYTF.

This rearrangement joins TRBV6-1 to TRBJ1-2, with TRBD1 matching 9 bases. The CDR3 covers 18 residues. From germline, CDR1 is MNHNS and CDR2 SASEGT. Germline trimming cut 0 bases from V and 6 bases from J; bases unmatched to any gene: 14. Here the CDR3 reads CASSEAQLGQGFADGYTF. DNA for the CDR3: TGTGCCAGCAGTGAAGCCCAACTGGGACAGGGTTTCGCAGATGGCTACACCTTC.

The CDR3 coding sequence is TGTGCCAGCCTAGAGACCGACAGGGGGCTGAACACTGAAGCTTTCTTT. Protein sequence: CASLETDRGLNTEAFF. The V and J genes are TRBV2 and TRBJ1-1; TRBD1 matches 10 bases. The CDR3 consists of 16 residues. Germline V gene lookup returns CDR1 SNHLY and CDR2 FYNNEI. J gave up 0 bases and V 8 bases, and 9 bases lay outside the gene matches.

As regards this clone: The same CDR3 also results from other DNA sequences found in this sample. CDR3: CASSLGQGGYGYTF. The CDR3 DNA sequence: TGCGCCAGCAGCTTGGGACAGGGCGGCTATGGCTACACCTTC. V gene TRBV5-1 combines with J gene TRBJ1-2; the match to TRBD1 covers 7 bases. Germline CDR1 and CDR2: SGHRS and YFSETQ. V shed 0 bases, J shed 4 bases, and the junction held 3 bases outside the gene matches. The CDR3 totals 14 residues.

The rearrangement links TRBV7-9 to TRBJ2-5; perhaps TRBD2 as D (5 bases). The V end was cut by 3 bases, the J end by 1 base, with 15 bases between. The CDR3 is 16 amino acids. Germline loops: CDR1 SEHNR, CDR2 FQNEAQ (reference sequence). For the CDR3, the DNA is TGTGCCAGCAGCTTGGGGATAGATGAGGGCCAAGAGACCCAGTACTTC. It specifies CASSLGIDEGQETQYF.

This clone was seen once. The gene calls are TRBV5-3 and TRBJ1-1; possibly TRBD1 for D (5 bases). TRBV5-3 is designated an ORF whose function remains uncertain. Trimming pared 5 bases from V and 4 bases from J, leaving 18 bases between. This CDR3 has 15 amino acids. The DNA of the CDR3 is TGTGCCAGAAGACTGGGGGGACCTTTGACCACTGAAGCTTTCTTT. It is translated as CARRLGGPLTTEAFF.

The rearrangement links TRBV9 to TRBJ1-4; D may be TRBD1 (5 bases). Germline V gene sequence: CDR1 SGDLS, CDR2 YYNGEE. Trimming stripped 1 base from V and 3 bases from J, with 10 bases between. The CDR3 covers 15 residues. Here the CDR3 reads CASSVLQGSNEKLFF. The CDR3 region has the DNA TGTGCCAGCAGCGTACTCCAGGGTTCTAATGAAAAACTGTTTTTT.

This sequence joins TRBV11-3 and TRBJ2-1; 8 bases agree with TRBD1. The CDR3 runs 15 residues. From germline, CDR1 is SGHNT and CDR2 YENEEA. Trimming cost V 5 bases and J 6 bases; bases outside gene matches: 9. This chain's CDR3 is CASSPTQGAINEQFF. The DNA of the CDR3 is TGTGCCAGCAGCCCTACTCAGGGGGCGATCAATGAGCAGTTCTTC.

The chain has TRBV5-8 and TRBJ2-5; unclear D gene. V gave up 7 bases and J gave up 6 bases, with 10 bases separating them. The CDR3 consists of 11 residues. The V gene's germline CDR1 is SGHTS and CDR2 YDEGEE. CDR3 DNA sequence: TGTGCCAGCCAATTCAGGAAGACCCAGTACTTC. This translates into CASQFRKTQYF. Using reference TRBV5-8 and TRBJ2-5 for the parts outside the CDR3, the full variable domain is EAGVTQSPTHLIKTRGQQATLRCSPISGHTSVYWYQQALGLGLQFLLWYDEGEERNRGNFPPRFSGRQFPNYSSELNVNALELEDSALYLCASQFRKTQYFGPGTRLLVL.

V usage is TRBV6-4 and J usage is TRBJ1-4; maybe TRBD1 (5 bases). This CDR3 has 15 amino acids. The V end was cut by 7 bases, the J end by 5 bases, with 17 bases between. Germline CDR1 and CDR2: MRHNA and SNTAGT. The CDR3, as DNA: TGTGCCAGCAAGACCCCGGGACTCCTAAATGAAAAACTGTTTTTT. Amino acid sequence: CASKTPGLLNEKLFF.

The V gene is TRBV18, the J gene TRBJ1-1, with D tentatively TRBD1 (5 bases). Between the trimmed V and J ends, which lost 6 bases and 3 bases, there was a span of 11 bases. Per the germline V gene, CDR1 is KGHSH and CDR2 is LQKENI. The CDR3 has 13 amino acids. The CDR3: CASSSGGDTEAFF. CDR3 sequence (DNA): TGTGCCAGCTCGTCTGGGGGGGACACTGAAGCTTTCTTT.

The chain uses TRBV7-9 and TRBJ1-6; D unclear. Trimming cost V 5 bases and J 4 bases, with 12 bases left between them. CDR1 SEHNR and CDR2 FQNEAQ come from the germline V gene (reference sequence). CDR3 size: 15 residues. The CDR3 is CASSTTRAYNSPLHF. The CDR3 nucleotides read TGTGCCAGCAGCACAACGCGGGCGTATAATTCACCCCTCCACTTT.

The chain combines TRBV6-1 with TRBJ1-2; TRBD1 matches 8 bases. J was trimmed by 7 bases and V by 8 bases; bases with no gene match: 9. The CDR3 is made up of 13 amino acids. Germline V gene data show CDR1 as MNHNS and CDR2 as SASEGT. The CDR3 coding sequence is TGTGCCAGCGCGGTTGGACAGGGAGGTGGCTACACCTTC. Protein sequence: CASAVGQGGGYTF.

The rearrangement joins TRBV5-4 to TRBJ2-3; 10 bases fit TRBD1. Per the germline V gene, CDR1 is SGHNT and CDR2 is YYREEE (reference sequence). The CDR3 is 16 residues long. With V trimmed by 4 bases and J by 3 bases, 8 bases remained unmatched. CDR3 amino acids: CASSIPGQGITDTQYF. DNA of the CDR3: TGTGCCAGCAGCATACCGGGACAGGGGATTACAGATACGCAGTATTTT.

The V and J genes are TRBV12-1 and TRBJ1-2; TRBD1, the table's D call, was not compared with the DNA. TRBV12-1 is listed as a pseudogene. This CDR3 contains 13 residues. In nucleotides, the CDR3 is TGTGCCAGCCGGGACAGAAATCATCGTGGCTACACCTTC. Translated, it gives CASRDRNHRGYTF.

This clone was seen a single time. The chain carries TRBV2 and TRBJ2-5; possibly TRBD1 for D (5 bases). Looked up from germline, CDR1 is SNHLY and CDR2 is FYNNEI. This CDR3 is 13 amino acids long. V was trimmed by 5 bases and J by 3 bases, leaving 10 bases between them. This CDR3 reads CASSRDSKETQYF. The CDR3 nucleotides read TGTGCCAGCAGTCGCGACAGCAAAGAGACCCAGTACTTC.

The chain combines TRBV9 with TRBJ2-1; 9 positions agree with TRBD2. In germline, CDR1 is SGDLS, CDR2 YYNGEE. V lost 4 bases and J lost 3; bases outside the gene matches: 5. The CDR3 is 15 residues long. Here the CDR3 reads CASSLGAGGYNEQFF. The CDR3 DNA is TGTGCCAGCAGCTTGGGAGCGGGGGGCTACAATGAGCAGTTCTTC. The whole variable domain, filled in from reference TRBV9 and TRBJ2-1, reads DSGVTQTPKHLITATGQRVTLRCSPRSGDLSVYWYQQSLDQGLQFLIQYYNGEERAKGNILERFSAQQFPDLHSELNLSSLELGDSALYFCASSLGAGGYNEQFFGPGTRLTVL.

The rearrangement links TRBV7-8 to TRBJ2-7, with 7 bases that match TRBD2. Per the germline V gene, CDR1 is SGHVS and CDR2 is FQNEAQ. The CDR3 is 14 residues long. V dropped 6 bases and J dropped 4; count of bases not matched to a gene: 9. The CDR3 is CASRPSGGGYEQYF. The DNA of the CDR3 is TGTGCCAGCAGGCCATCCGGCGGGGGTTACGAGCAGTACTTC.

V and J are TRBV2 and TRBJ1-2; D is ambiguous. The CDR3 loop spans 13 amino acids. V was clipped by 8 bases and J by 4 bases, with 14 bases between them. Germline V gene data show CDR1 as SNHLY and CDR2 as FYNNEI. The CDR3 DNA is TGTGCCAGCGTGGAGGCCCCGGGCTATGGCTACACCTTC. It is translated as CASVEAPGYGYTF. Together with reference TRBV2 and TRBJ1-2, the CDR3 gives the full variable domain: EPEVTQTPSHQVTQMGQEVILRCVPISNHLYFYWYRQILGQKVEFLVSFYNNEISEKSEIFDDQFSVERPDGSNFTLKIRSTKLEDSAMYFCASVEAPGYGYTFGSGTRLTVV.

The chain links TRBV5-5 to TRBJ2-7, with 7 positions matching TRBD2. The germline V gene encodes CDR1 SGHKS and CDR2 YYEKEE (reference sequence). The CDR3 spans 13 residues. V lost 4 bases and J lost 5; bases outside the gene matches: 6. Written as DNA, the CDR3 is TGTGCCAGCAGCACGATCGGGGGGAACGAGCAGTACTTC. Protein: CASSTIGGNEQYF. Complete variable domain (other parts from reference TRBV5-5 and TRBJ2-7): DAGVTQSPTHLIKTRGQQVTLRCSPISGHKSVSWYQQVLGQGPQFIFQYYEKEERGRGNFPDRFSARQFPNYSSELNVNALLLGDSALYLCASSTIGGNEQYFGPGTRLTVT.

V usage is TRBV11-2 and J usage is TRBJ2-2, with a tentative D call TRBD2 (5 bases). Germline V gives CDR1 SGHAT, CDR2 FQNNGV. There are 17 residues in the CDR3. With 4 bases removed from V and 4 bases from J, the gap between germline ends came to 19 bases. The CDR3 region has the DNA TGTGCCAGCAGCTCCCGACTCCGGGGAAAGGGCACCGGGGAGCTGTTTTTT. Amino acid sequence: CASSSRLRGKGTGELFF.

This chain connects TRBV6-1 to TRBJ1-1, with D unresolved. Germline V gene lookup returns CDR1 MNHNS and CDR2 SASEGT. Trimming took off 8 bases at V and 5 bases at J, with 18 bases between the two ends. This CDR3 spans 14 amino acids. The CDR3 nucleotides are TGTGCCAGCTCCTCGGGAATCGAGGGTACTGAAGCTTTCTTT. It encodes CASSSGIEGTEAFF.